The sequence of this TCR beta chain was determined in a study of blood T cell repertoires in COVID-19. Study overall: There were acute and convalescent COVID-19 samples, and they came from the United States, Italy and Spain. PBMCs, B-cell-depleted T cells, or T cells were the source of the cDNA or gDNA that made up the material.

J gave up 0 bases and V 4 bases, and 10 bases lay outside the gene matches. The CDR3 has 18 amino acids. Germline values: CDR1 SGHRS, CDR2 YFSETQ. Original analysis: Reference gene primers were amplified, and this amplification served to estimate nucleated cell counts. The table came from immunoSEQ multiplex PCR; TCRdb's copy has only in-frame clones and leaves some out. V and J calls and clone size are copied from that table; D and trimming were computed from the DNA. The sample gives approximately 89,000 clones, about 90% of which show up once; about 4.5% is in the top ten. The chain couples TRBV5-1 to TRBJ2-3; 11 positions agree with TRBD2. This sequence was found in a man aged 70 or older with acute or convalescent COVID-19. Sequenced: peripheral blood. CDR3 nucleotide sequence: TGCGCCAGCAGCCTACGGACTAGCGGGTCCCCTAGCACAGATACGCAGTATTTT. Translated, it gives CASSLRTSGSPSTDTQYF.